Listed here are 29 T cell receptor beta chains from one sample, sequenced in a study of beta chain features in type 1 diabetes. The study's findings and limits: TCRB CDR3s from Type 1 diabetes patients were moderately but significantly shorter in all four CD4+ subsets.

Expressed TCRB transcripts were sequenced after all isolated RNA was converted to cDNA. Some clones are missing from TCRdb's copy, which holds only in-frame ones; the method was immunoSEQ multiplex PCR. The sample carries about 370,000 clones, roughly a tenth recorded once. Their antigens remain unidentified. Sequencing was carried out using central memory CD4+ T cells from blood. The source of these receptors is a man aged 25-45 years with type 1 diabetes.

V gene TRBV5-1 combines with J gene TRBJ2-1; 8 positions agree with TRBD2. The germline CDR1 and CDR2 sequences are SGHRS and YFSETQ. V lost 1 base to trimming and J lost 9 bases; unmatched junction nucleotides: 3. The CDR3 contains 13 residues. This chain's CDR3 is CASSLSREGEQFF. For the CDR3, the DNA is TGCGCCAGCAGCTTGTCCCGGGAGGGTGAGCAGTTCTTC.

This clone was observed many times. The chain couples TRBV5-1 to TRBJ1-5; D is uncertain. Germline assignment: CDR1 SGHRS and CDR2 YFSETQ. The CDR3 runs to 14 residues. Trimming cost V 0 bases and J 7 bases, with 11 bases left between them. The CDR3 spells CASSLGQVDQPQHF. CDR3 DNA: TGCGCCAGCAGCTTGGGACAAGTGGACCAGCCCCAGCATTTT.

The J gene is TRBJ1-5, the V gene TRBV7-2; D is uncertain. Per germline, CDR1 SGHTA and CDR2 FQGNSA. V dropped 2 bases and J dropped 3 bases, with 14 bases sitting between them. The CDR3 runs to 16 residues. CDR3 in DNA: TGTGCCAGCAGCTTAAATCAAGGTGGCAACAATCAGCCCCAGCATTTT. Amino acids: CASSLNQGGNNQPQHF.

The gene calls are TRBV10-3 and TRBJ2-4; tentatively, D is TRBD1 (6 bases). Germline CDR1 reads ENHRY; CDR2 reads SYGVKD. The germline V and J ends were trimmed by 10 bases and 3 bases, with 13 bases remaining between them. CDR3 length: 13 amino acids. This CDR3 reads CASTPDSKNIQYF. The DNA for the CDR3 is TGTGCCAGCACCCCGGACAGCAAAAACATTCAGTACTTC.

This sequence joins TRBV11-2 and TRBJ2-2; D gene uncertain. V lost 6 bases and J lost 0, with 11 bases in between. Looked up from germline, CDR1 is SGHAT and CDR2 is FQNNGV. The CDR3 sequence is 15 residues long. The chain's CDR3 is CASSPLGSNTGELFF. The CDR3 region has the DNA TGTGCCAGCAGTCCCCTGGGTTCGAACACCGGGGAGCTGTTTTTT.

The V gene is TRBV6-5, the J gene TRBJ2-5, with 10 bases aligning to TRBD1. There are 15 residues in the CDR3. Germline assignment: CDR1 MNHEY and CDR2 SVGAGI. Losses at the gene ends were 5 bases for V and 3 bases for J; bases not matched to a gene: 6. The CDR3 bases are TGTGCCAGCAGTCGACAGGGGGCTGGTAAAGAGACCCAGTACTTC. Its translation: CASSRQGAGKETQYF.

The chain recombines TRBV9 with TRBJ1-5, with D perhaps TRBD1 (6 bases). The CDR3 has 14 amino acids. Germline values: CDR1 SGDLS, CDR2 YYNGEE. Trimming stripped 0 bases from V and 5 bases from J, with 9 bases between. The chain's CDR3 is CASSVEGGDQPQHF. CDR3 nucleotides: TGTGCCAGCAGCGTAGAAGGGGGGGATCAGCCCCAGCATTTT.

This rearrangement joins TRBV7-6 to TRBJ1-2; a weak D match, TRBD1 (6 bases). V lost 3 bases to trimming and J lost 2 bases, with 10 bases between them. Germline CDR1 and CDR2: SGHVS and FNYEAQ. CDR3 length: 14 amino acids. The CDR3 DNA is TGTGCCAGCAGCTTCGGGGGCGCGAACTATGGCTACACCTTC. Translation gives CASSFGGANYGYTF. The complete variable domain, with remaining parts taken from reference TRBV7-6 and TRBJ1-2, reads GAGVSQSPRYKVTKRGQDVALRCDPISGHVSLYWYRQALGQGPEFLTYFNYEAQQDKSGLPNDRFSAERPEGSISTLTIQRTEQRDSAMYRCASSFGGANYGYTFGSGTRLTVV.

This clone turned up a few times. This chain links TRBV5-1 with TRBJ2-3; 7 bases are a match to TRBD2. This CDR3 contains 16 residues. V lost 0 bases, J lost 2 bases, and 6 bases stayed unmatched. Germline CDR1 SGHRS, CDR2 YFSETQ. DNA of the CDR3: TGCGCCAGCAGCTTGGGTGTGGCGGGAGTCACAGATACGCAGTATTTT. It encodes CASSLGVAGVTDTQYF.

This chain links TRBV7-2 with TRBJ2-1, with TRBD2 identical over 10 bases. J gave up 10 bases and V 5 bases, and 14 bases lay outside the gene matches. Germline lookup yields CDR1 SGHTA and CDR2 FQGNSA. The CDR3 consists of 16 residues. The CDR3 coding sequence is TGTGCCAGCAGCCCCCAAGCGGGAGGGTCTGCCGGGGAGCAGTTCTTC. Translation: CASSPQAGGSAGEQFF. Drawing the rest from reference TRBV7-2 and TRBJ2-1, the complete variable domain is GAGVSQSPSNKVTEKGKDVELRCDPISGHTALYWYRQSLGQGLEFLIYFQGNSAPDKSGLPSDRFSAERTGGSVSTLTIQRTQQEDSAVYLCASSPQAGGSAGEQFFGPGTRLTVL.

V gene TRBV20-1 combines with J gene TRBJ1-1; D unresolved. Germline V lookup: CDR1 DFQATT, CDR2 SNEGSKA (reference sequence). This CDR3 is built from 11 residues. Trimming removed 5 bases from V and 8 bases from J, with 12 bases in between. The CDR3 nucleotides are TGCAGTGCTCGGAGGCGGGAGGAAGCTTTCTTT. Protein: CSARRREEAFF.

The CDR3 region is CASSQDGVGEETQYF. CDR3 bases: TGCGCCAGCAGCCAAGATGGGGTCGGAGAAGAGACCCAGTACTTC. This sequence joins TRBV4-3 and TRBJ2-5; no clear D. The V end was cut by 0 bases, the J end by 3 bases, with 11 bases between. This CDR3 region has 15 residues. Germline V gene data show CDR1 as LGHNA and CDR2 as YSLEER.

This clone was detected a few times. The chain recombines TRBV5-1 with TRBJ2-5; D unresolved. V was pared by 2 bases and J by 3 bases, with 14 bases between. The germline V gene encodes CDR1 SGHRS and CDR2 YFSETQ. The CDR3 runs 15 residues. As DNA, the CDR3 is TGCGCCAGCAGCTTTGGCGCGGAGCAGGAAGAGACCCAGTACTTC. Translating it yields CASSFGAEQEETQYF.

This clone has just a few counts. The genes are TRBV18 and TRBJ1-3; D is unclear. Trimming stripped 2 bases from V and 7 bases from J, with 18 bases between. The germline CDR1 and CDR2 sequences are KGHSH and LQKENI. This CDR3 contains 16 residues. CDR3 in amino acids: CASSPGPSSDWNTIYF. DNA of the CDR3: TGTGCCAGCTCACCAGGACCCTCATCGGATTGGAACACCATATATTTT.

The table lists this clone with a few counts. The chain is built from TRBV29-1 and TRBJ1-4, with no clear D. CDR1 is SQVTM, CDR2 ANQGSEA, per germline. The CDR3 has 13 amino acids. V gave up 7 bases and J gave up 5 bases, with 14 bases separating them. Here the CDR3 reads CSASGPENEKLFF. CDR3 nucleotide sequence: TGCAGCGCCAGCGGACCGGAGAATGAAAAACTGTTTTTT.

This clone was observed a few times. The V gene is TRBV4-1, the J gene TRBJ2-2; 8 nucleotides align to TRBD2. The CDR3 totals 16 residues. Trimming at V came to 0 bases and at J to 5 bases, leaving 5 bases not matched to a gene. CDR1 is MGHRA and CDR2 is YSYEKL in the germline V gene. The CDR3 reads CASSQESSGRTGELFF. The CDR3 DNA reads TGCGCCAGCAGCCAAGAATCCAGCGGGAGAACCGGGGAGCTGTTTTTT.

The table lists this clone with many counts. V is TRBV14 and J is TRBJ2-3; D is undetermined. V lost 7 bases to trimming and J lost 6 bases, with 20 bases between them. This CDR3 comprises 15 residues. Germline CDR1 is SGHDN and CDR2 is FVKESK. The CDR3 DNA sequence: TGTGCCAGCACCCCAATTCGACGCGCCGGGGATACGCAGTATTTT. Translated, it gives CASTPIRRAGDTQYF.

This clone was found a few times. The CDR3 loop is CASSGTVGPYEQYF. In DNA, the CDR3 is TGTGCCAGCAGTGGTACAGTGGGCCCATACGAGCAGTACTTC. The rearrangement links TRBV25-1 to TRBJ2-7; no reliable D call. The CDR3 has 14 residues. Trimming stripped 4 bases from V and 4 bases from J, with 14 bases between. Germline CDR1 is MGHDK and CDR2 is SYGVNS.

This clone appeared a few times. The chain is built from TRBV7-2 and TRBJ2-5; D not certain. This CDR3 region has 12 residues. Trimming left V 2 bases short and J 7 bases short, with 8 bases between. Germline CDR1 is SGHTA and CDR2 is FQGNSA. The CDR3, as DNA: TGTGCCAGCAGCTTATCCCCGGGGACCCAGTACTTC. It encodes CASSLSPGTQYF.

This clone has more than one count but fewer than ten. This sequence joins TRBV5-1 and TRBJ2-3; TRBD1 matches at 7 bases. The trim removed 3 bases at V and 3 bases at J, leaving 4 bases unmatched. CDR3 size: 14 residues. Germline V gene data show CDR1 as SGHRS and CDR2 as YFSETQ. The CDR3, as DNA: TGCGCCAGCAGCTCGGGACAGCAAACAGATACGCAGTATTTT. It specifies CASSSGQQTDTQYF.

A word on this clone: Distinct nucleotide sequences in the sample also encode this CDR3. This rearrangement joins TRBV6-5 to TRBJ2-5; 13 bases align to TRBD2. The junction had 5 bases not matched to a gene; V was cut back by 5 bases and J by 5 bases. This CDR3 has 15 amino acids. The V gene's germline CDR1 is MNHEY and CDR2 SVGAGI. The CDR3 bases are TGTGCCAGCAGTCCGGGACTAGCGGGATTGGAGACCCAGTACTTC. Encoded protein: CASSPGLAGLETQYF.

This clone showed up just a few times. This CDR3 is CASSSHSSQDNVLTF. Here the CDR3 DNA reads TGTGCCAGCAGCTCCCATTCCTCGCAGGACAACGTCCTGACTTTC. The rearrangement uses TRBV7-3 and TRBJ2-6; no reliable D call. The germline V and J ends were trimmed by 4 bases and 9 bases, with 16 bases remaining between them. This CDR3 is 15 amino acids long. Germline values: CDR1 SGHTA, CDR2 FQGTGA.

The chain recombines TRBV7-3 with TRBJ2-3; D is possibly TRBD1 (6 bases). Germline V gene sequence: CDR1 SGHTA, CDR2 FQGTGA. The CDR3 is 14 residues long. The germline V and J ends were trimmed by 4 bases and 1 base, with 9 bases remaining between them. CDR3 residues: CASSSYRGTDTQYF. The CDR3 DNA reads TGTGCCAGCAGCTCCTACAGGGGCACAGATACGCAGTATTTT.

This clone was counted between two and nine times. The chain combines TRBV7-2 with TRBJ2-3, with 7 bases lining up with TRBD2. The CDR3 loop spans 16 amino acids. J lost 2 bases, V lost 1 base, and 6 bases had no gene match. Germline V gives CDR1 SGHTA, CDR2 FQGNSA. CDR3 amino acids: CASSLVGGTSTDTQYF. The CDR3 bases are TGTGCCAGCAGCTTAGTGGGAGGGACCTCCACAGATACGCAGTATTTT.

This clone occurred a few times. The genes are TRBV10-3 and TRBJ2-3, with 8 bases that match TRBD1. This CDR3 has 16 amino acids. Germline CDR1 ENHRY, CDR2 SYGVKD. The V gene end was trimmed by 3 bases and the J gene end by 3 bases; junction bases not matched to a gene: 8. CDR3 residues: CAISDRDRGGTDTQYF. CDR3 coding DNA: TGTGCCATCAGTGATAGAGACAGGGGAGGAACAGATACGCAGTATTTT.

This sequence joins TRBV6-5 and TRBJ2-5, with 7 bases aligning to TRBD1. CDR1 and CDR2 from the germline V gene are MNHEY and SVGAGI. The CDR3 covers 15 residues. Trimming took 5 bases from V and 1 from J; bases not matched to a gene: 7. The CDR3 loop reads CASSPYDRAQETQYF. The CDR3 nucleotides are TGTGCCAGCAGTCCCTACGACAGGGCCCAAGAGACCCAGTACTTC.

Concerning this clone itself: This same CDR3 is encoded by further DNA sequences in the sample. This chain joins TRBV18 and TRBJ1-1, with 7 bases aligning to TRBD1. This CDR3 is 13 amino acids long. CDR1 is KGHSH and CDR2 is LQKENI in the germline V gene. Trimming at V came to 6 bases and at J to 7 bases, leaving 8 bases not matched to a gene. CDR3 DNA: TGTGCCAGCTCCCCTAACCGGGACAGTGAAGCTTTCTTT. As protein: CASSPNRDSEAFF.

This clone was detected ten times or more. V gene TRBV7-2 combines with J gene TRBJ2-1, with 8 bases aligning to TRBD1. CDR1 SGHTA and CDR2 FQGNSA come from the germline V gene. The CDR3 runs 13 residues. V lost 4 bases to trimming and J lost 15 bases; unmatched junction nucleotides: 11. CDR3 DNA sequence: TGTGCCAGCAGCTCAGAGGACAGGGTTGTGTTGTTCTTC. Amino acids: CASSSEDRVVLFF.

The chain joins TRBV4-1 to TRBJ2-6; 10 bases line up with TRBD1. Germline values: CDR1 MGHRA, CDR2 YSYEKL. V lost 0 bases and J lost 2; bases outside the gene matches: 10. The length of the CDR3 is 20 residues. CDR3 in amino acids: CASSQDIRDRGSPGANVLTF. Written as DNA, the CDR3 is TGCGCCAGCAGCCAAGATATTCGGGACAGGGGATCTCCTGGGGCCAACGTCCTGACTTTC.